Given below is one T cell receptor (beta chain) in context. Those enrolled, adults aged about 18 to 95 years, came from about two dozen US areas. The data belong to a study of blood T cell repertoires in COVID-19. Study at large: Researchers got acute and convalescent COVID-19 samples from the United States, Italy and Spain. PBMCs, B-cell-depleted T cells, or T cells were the source of the cDNA or gDNA that made up the material.

In the original analysis: Quantification of nucleated cells was approximated via reference gene primer amplification. Sequenced by immunoSEQ multiplex PCR; TCRdb stores in-frame clones only, minus some. V, J and clone size were drawn from that table, and D and trimming were deduced from the DNA. The table lists a few hundred thousand clones, about 87% of them singletons. The CDR3 covers 16 residues. V was clipped by 3 bases and J by 0 bases, with 12 bases between them. Germline CDR1 SNHLY, CDR2 FYNNEI. The gene calls are TRBV2 and TRBJ1-5, with TRBD1 as a possible D gene (5 bases). The sequence was obtained from a man aged 25-45 years who had recovered from COVID-19. Sequenced sample: PBMCs or T cells enriched from blood (not recorded which). CDR3 bases: TGTGCCAGCAGTGAGTTGACAGCGTATAGCAATCAGCCCCAGCATTTT. Translation gives CASSELTAYSNQPQHF.